Sequencing of this T cell receptor beta chain was carried out in a study of identical twins. Whole-study results and caveats: Excess sharing by twins proved weaker in beta out-of-frame sequences.

Each donor (without exception) was a healthy Caucasian. Germline CDR1 is MNHEY and CDR2 is SMNVEV (reference sequence). The V gene end was trimmed by 2 bases and the J gene end by 9 bases; junction bases not matched to a gene: 7. CDR3 length: 15 residues. This clonotype was detected a few times. Its cognate antigen is unknown. TCRdb reprocessed the 5' RACE reads with MiXCR, giving one entry per CDR3 protein. Seen here are some 1,700,000 distinct CDR3 sequences, under 35% observed once, and the top ten hold about 0.3%. The clonotype comes from a newborn girl in good health. The sequenced sample was cord blood. This chain links TRBV27 with TRBJ2-1; 10 positions match TRBD2. CDR3 amino acids: CASSLKRGGRSEQFF. In DNA form, the CDR3 reads TGTGCCAGCAGTTTAAAGCGGGGGGGCCGGAGTGAGCAGTTCTTC.